The subject of this entry is one T cell receptor beta chain. The data originate from a study of blood T cell repertoires in COVID-19. As for the study in general: The samples span acute and convalescent COVID-19 from the United States, Italy and Spain. The analysed material was cDNA or gDNA that came from T cells, B-cell-depleted T cells, or PBMCs.

Libraries were prepared by immunoSEQ multiplex PCR; TCRdb keeps only in-frame clonotypes and omits some of them. This sample has a few hundred thousand clones; roughly 85% occur once, and the top ten carry less than 3%. This TCR was sampled from a woman in her 30s with active or convalescent COVID-19. Specimen: peripheral blood.

CDR3 loop: CASSVATGGPFEAFF. In DNA form, the CDR3 reads TGTGCCAGCAGCGTAGCAACCGGGGGGCCTTTTGAAGCTTTCTTT. The J gene is TRBJ1-1, the V gene TRBV9, with D perhaps TRBD1 (6 bases). CDR3 length: 15 residues. Germline CDR1 and CDR2: SGDLS and YYNGEE. Trimming took off 0 bases at V and 7 bases at J, with 16 bases between the two ends.